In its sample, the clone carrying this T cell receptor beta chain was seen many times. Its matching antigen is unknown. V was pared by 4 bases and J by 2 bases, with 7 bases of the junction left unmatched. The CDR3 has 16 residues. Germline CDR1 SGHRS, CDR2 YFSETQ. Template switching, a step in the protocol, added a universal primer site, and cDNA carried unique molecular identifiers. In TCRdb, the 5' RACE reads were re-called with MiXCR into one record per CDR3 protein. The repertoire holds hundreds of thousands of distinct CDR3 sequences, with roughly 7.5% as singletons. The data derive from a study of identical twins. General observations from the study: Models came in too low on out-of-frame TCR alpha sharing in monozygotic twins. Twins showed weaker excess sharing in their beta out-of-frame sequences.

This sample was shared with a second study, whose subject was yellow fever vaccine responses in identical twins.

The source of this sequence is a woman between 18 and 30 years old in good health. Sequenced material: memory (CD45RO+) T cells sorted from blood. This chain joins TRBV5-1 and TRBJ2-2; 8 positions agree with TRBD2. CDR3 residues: CASSHSGTPNTGELFF. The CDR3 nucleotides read TGCGCCAGCAGCCATAGCGGGACTCCAAACACCGGGGAGCTGTTTTTT.